Listed below are T cell receptor beta chains from one sample, sequenced in a study of T cell repertoires in Merkel cell carcinoma. Clones were sequenced by immunoSEQ multiplex PCR, and TCRdb holds only the in-frame ones, with some missing. Here the sample spans approximately 14,000 clones, roughly 80% being singletons. The specimen was tumor tissue. Source of these receptors: an adult with Merkel cell carcinoma. CDR3s include the opening cysteine and the closing phenylalanine or tryptophan. Each record gives: D gene, clone size, J gene, V gene, CDR3 protein, CDR3 DNA. The D gene is left open where the match is weak. The listing skips clone size in some rows; elsewhere it reads once, few, many or a size class.

TRBD1,NA,TRBJ2-5,TRBV7-2,CASSFGTGQETQYF,TGTGCCAGCAGTTTCGGGACAGGCCAAGAGACCCAGTACTTC
TRBD1,few,TRBJ1-5,TRBV6-2/TRBV6-3,CASSPTRTGGWIEPQHF,TGTGCCAGCAGTCCGACCCGGACAGGGGGCTGGATAGAGCCCCAGCATTTT
NA,NA,TRBJ2-5,TRBV7-2,CASSRRGVQTQYF,TGTGCCAGCAGCCGGAGGGGGGTCCAGACCCAGTACTTC
NA,once,TRBJ2-7,TRBV5-1,CASSLEGNREQYF,TGCGCCAGCAGCTTGGAAGGGAACCGCGAGCAGTACTTC
TRBD1,NA,TRBJ1-2,TRBV5-6,CASTRRGGTVLFGYTF,TGTGCCAGCACCCGGAGAGGGGGCACTGTTCTATTTGGCTACACCTTC
NA,NA,TRBJ2-7,TRBV5-6,CASSLWSSYEQYF,TGTGCCAGCAGCTTGTGGTCTTCCTACGAGCAGTACTTC
NA,NA,TRBJ2-1,TRBV10-3,CAIRGGPSYNEQFF,TGTGCCATCAGGGGGGGACCTTCCTACAATGAGCAGTTCTTC
NA,NA,TRBJ2-7,TRBV6-2/TRBV6-3,CASSYWGNPYEQYF,TGTGCCAGCAGTTACTGGGGGAACCCCTACGAGCAGTACTTC
TRBD1,NA,TRBJ2-2,TRBV7-8,CASNRGSHTGELFF,TGTGCCAGCAACAGGGGGAGCCACACCGGGGAGCTGTTTTTT
NA,NA,TRBJ2-1,TRBV4-3,CASSQSGKAYNEQFF,TGCGCCAGCAGCCAATCAGGGAAGGCCTACAATGAGCAGTTCTTC
TRBD1,NA,TRBJ1-2,TRBV7-9,CASRNRGAGEGQGNNGYTF,TGTGCCAGCAGGAATAGAGGGGCCGGGGAGGGACAGGGGAATAATGGCTACACCTTC
NA,NA,TRBJ1-2,TRBV4-1,CASSQDYRAGAVYGYTF,TGCGCCAGCAGCCAAGATTATAGGGCTGGGGCCGTCTATGGCTACACCTTC
TRBD1,NA,TRBJ2-5,TRBV4-1,CASSQDDRGLKTQYF,TGCGCCAGCAGCCAAGACGACAGGGGGTTAAAGACCCAGTACTTC
TRBD1,NA,TRBJ2-3,TRBV5-4,CASSHRDRADTQYF,TGTGCCAGCAGCCACCGGGACAGGGCAGATACGCAGTATTTT
NA,NA,TRBJ1-5,TRBV27,CASSFKNNQPQHF,TGTGCCAGCAGTTTCAAAAACAATCAGCCCCAGCATTTT
TRBD1,NA,TRBJ2-5,TRBV10-3,CATRDRGRETQYF,TGTGCCACCCGGGACAGGGGTAGGGAGACCCAGTACTTC
NA,NA,TRBJ1-6,TRBV19,CASSLGLSPLHF,TGTGCCAGTAGTTTGGGACTTTCACCCCTCCACTTT
NA,NA,TRBJ1-1,TRBV5-6,CASSFLSYTEAFF,TGTGCCAGCAGCTTTTTGTCCTACACTGAAGCTTTCTTT
TRBD2,NA,TRBJ2-7,TRBV5-1,CASKSGRLGEQYF,TGCGCCAGCAAGAGCGGGAGGCTAGGCGAGCAGTACTTC
TRBD1,NA,TRBJ1-5,TRBV5-1,CASSPGQGAIQPQHF,TGCGCCAGCAGCCCAGGACAGGGGGCGATTCAGCCCCAGCATTTT
NA,NA,TRBJ1-4,TRBV5-5,CASSAIVLTANEKLFF,TGTGCCAGCAGCGCCATAGTATTGACAGCTAATGAAAAACTGTTTTTT
TRBD1,once,TRBJ1-4,TRBV5-5,CASYQGVNEKLFF,TGTGCCAGCTACCAGGGGGTAAATGAAAAACTGTTTTTT
NA,NA,TRBJ1-5,TRBV7-9,CASSGDGSGPQHF,TGTGCCAGCAGCGGTGATGGATCTGGGCCCCAGCATTTT
NA,few,TRBJ2-7,TRBV28,CASSLQYEQYF,TGTGCCAGCAGTTTGCAGTACGAGCAGTACTTC
TRBD1,NA,TRBJ2-5,TRBV7-9,CASSTDRGETQYF,TGTGCCAGCAGCACCGACAGGGGGGAGACCCAGTACTTC
NA,NA,TRBJ2-6,TRBV23-1,CASSQSTFSGANVLTF,TGCGCCAGCAGTCAATCAACCTTCTCTGGGGCCAACGTCCTGACTTTC
NA,NA,TRBJ1-1,TRBV7-2,CASSFLSSNEAFF,TGTGCCAGCAGCTTCCTATCCTCGAATGAAGCTTTCTTT
NA,NA,TRBJ2-7,TRBV6-6,CASSYAQQHEQYF,TGTGCCAGCAGTTACGCCCAGCAGCACGAGCAGTACTTC
TRBD1,NA,TRBJ2-7,TRBV29-1,CSALRGYEQYF,TGCAGCGCACTCAGGGGGTACGAGCAGTACTTC
TRBD1,few,TRBJ2-7,TRBV6-6,CASNRQGEEQYF,TGTGCCAGCAATCGACAGGGTGAAGAGCAGTACTTC
NA,NA,TRBJ2-7,TRBV12-3/TRBV12-4,CASSSNYEQYF,TGTGCCAGCAGCTCCAACTACGAGCAGTACTTC
TRBD1,NA,TRBJ1-2,TRBV29-1,CSVRQGGLNYGYTF,TGCAGCGTGAGACAGGGGGGCCTTAACTATGGCTACACCTTC
TRBD2,NA,TRBJ2-2,TRBV27,CASSSLAGVGELFF,TGTGCCAGCAGTTCACTAGCGGGGGTCGGGGAGCTGTTTTTT
TRBD2,NA,TRBJ2-1,TRBV6-1,CASSAPSGSTYNEQFF,TGTGCCAGCAGTGCCCCGAGCGGGAGTACCTACAATGAGCAGTTCTTC
NA,NA,TRBJ2-5,TRBV27,CASSFGKSYQETQYF,TGTGCCAGCAGTTTTGGGAAGAGCTACCAAGAGACCCAGTACTTC
TRBD1,NA,TRBJ2-7,TRBV19,CASSLAGGSYEQYF,TGTGCCAGTAGTCTAGCAGGGGGATCCTACGAGCAGTACTTC
TRBD1,NA,TRBJ1-5,TRBV2,CASSGTAPQPQHF,TGTGCCAGCAGCGGGACAGCTCCTCAGCCCCAGCATTTT
NA,NA,TRBJ1-2,TRBV3-1/TRBV3-2,CASSPSLMRQNYGYTF,TGTGCCAGCAGCCCCTCTTTAATGAGGCAAAACTATGGCTACACCTTC
NA,NA,TRBJ2-1,TRBV29-1,CSVEDHGARSYNEQFF,TGCAGCGTTGAAGATCATGGGGCTAGATCCTACAATGAGCAGTTCTTC
NA,medium-sized,TRBJ2-7,TRBV4-3,CASSQDSAGVVEQYF,TGCGCCAGCAGCCAAGATTCGGCAGGGGTGGTCGAGCAGTACTTC
NA,once,TRBJ1-6,TRBV7-8,CASSLGAVLNSPLHF,TGTGCCAGCAGCTTAGGGGCAGTACTTAATTCACCCCTCCACTTT
NA,NA,TRBJ1-1,TRBV5-1,CASSLQGVGTEAFF,TGCGCCAGCAGCTTACAGGGCGTTGGCACTGAAGCTTTCTTT
NA,NA,TRBJ1-6,TRBV30,CAWSTQGHLNNSPLHF,TGTGCCTGGAGTACACAGGGACACCTGAATAATTCACCCCTCCACTTT
NA,NA,TRBJ1-1,TRBV10-3,CAISEGRIMNTEAFF,TGTGCCATCAGTGAAGGTCGAATCATGAACACTGAAGCTTTCTTT
NA,NA,TRBJ1-1,TRBV7-2,CASSFSSLNTEAFF,TGTGCCAGCAGCTTTAGTTCATTGAACACTGAAGCTTTCTTT
NA,NA,TRBJ1-2,TRBV6-1,CASSEGAGVYGYTF,TGTGCCAGCAGTGAGGGGGCTGGGGTCTATGGCTACACCTTC
NA,NA,TRBJ1-1,TRBV10-3,CAIGGGNTEAFF,TGTGCCATCGGGGGCGGGAACACTGAAGCTTTCTTT